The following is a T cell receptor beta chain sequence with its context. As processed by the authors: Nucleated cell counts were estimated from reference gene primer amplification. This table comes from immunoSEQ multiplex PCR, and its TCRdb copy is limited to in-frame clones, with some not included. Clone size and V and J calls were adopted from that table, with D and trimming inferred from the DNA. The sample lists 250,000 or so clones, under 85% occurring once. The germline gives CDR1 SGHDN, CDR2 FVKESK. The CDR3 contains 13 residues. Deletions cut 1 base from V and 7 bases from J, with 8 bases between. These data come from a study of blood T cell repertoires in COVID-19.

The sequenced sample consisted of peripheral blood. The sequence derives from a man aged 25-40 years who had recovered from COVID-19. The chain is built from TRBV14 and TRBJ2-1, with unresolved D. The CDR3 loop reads CASSQVERNEQFF. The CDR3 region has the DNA TGTGCCAGCAGCCAAGTGGAGAGAAATGAGCAGTTCTTC.